A selection of T cell receptor beta chains follows, all from one sample in a study of identical twins' blood T cells. TCRdb re-analysed the 5' RACE reads in MiXCR, keeping a single row per CDR3 protein. The table lists about 370,000 distinct CDR3 sequences, roughly 27% of them singletons. Sequencing was carried out using PBMCs. All receptors come from a woman aged 18-49 years in good health. The CDR3 runs from the conserved cysteine through the conserved F or W. D genes are given only for firm matches. The size field is filled for only some rows; it gives once, few, many or a size class.

cdr3_nt: TGCAGTGCTAGGGAGGGCAGTAACCCTAGCACTGAAGCTTTCTTT; cdr3_aa: CSAREGSNPSTEAFF; j_call: TRBJ1-1; d_call: .; v_call: TRBV20-1; clone_size: few
cdr3_nt: TGCAGTGCTAGTTGGCGACGCCATTGGAACACCATATATTTT; cdr3_aa: CSASWRRHWNTIYF; j_call: TRBJ1-3; d_call: .; v_call: TRBV20-1; clone_size: .
cdr3_nt: TGTGCCAGCAGCTTAGGATGGGATTTAACGGGCAATCAGCCCCAGCATTTT; cdr3_aa: CASSLGWDLTGNQPQHF; j_call: TRBJ1-5; d_call: .; v_call: TRBV7-9; clone_size: .
cdr3_nt: TGTGCCAGCAGCTTCGGGAGCTCCTACGAGCAGTACTTC; cdr3_aa: CASSFGSSYEQYF; j_call: TRBJ2-7; d_call: .; v_call: TRBV7-9; clone_size: few
cdr3_nt: TGTGCCAGCAGCGGAAGACAGGGTATGGAAGCTTTCTTT; cdr3_aa: CASSGRQGMEAFF; j_call: TRBJ1-1; d_call: TRBD1; v_call: TRBV7-2; clone_size: few
cdr3_nt: TGTGCCAGCAGCTTCAACCCTTTCGGCAGCTATGGCTACACCTTC; cdr3_aa: CASSFNPFGSYGYTF; j_call: TRBJ1-2; d_call: .; v_call: TRBV9; clone_size: few
cdr3_nt: TGTGCCAGCAGCCAAGTAGGATTCTCCTACAATGAGCAGTTCTTC; cdr3_aa: CASSQVGFSYNEQFF; j_call: TRBJ2-1; d_call: .; v_call: TRBV3-1; clone_size: .
cdr3_nt: TGTGCCAGCAGTTTCCGGACAGGGTACACCGGGGAGCTGTTTTTT; cdr3_aa: CASSFRTGYTGELFF; j_call: TRBJ2-2; d_call: TRBD1; v_call: TRBV6-2/TRBV6-3; clone_size: .
cdr3_nt: TGTGCCAGCAGCTCGGGCCATCAGGGTCCCTACGAGCAGTACTTC; cdr3_aa: CASSSGHQGPYEQYF; j_call: TRBJ2-7; d_call: .; v_call: TRBV5-8; clone_size: .
cdr3_nt: TGTGCCAGCAGCCAAGACCAGGCCATAGAAGCTTTCTTT; cdr3_aa: CASSQDQAIEAFF; j_call: TRBJ1-1; d_call: .; v_call: TRBV4-2; clone_size: .
cdr3_nt: TGTGCCAGCAGTACTCCCGGGGAGCAGTACTTC; cdr3_aa: CASSTPGEQYF; j_call: TRBJ2-7; d_call: .; v_call: TRBV6-2/TRBV6-3; clone_size: few
cdr3_nt: TGTGCCAGCAGTTACCATTTTGAGGGGGGCGCGAACACCGGGGAGCTGTTTTTT; cdr3_aa: CASSYHFEGGANTGELFF; j_call: TRBJ2-2; d_call: .; v_call: TRBV6-2/TRBV6-3; clone_size: many
cdr3_nt: TGCAGAGCCCTCATGGGGGATGCGCAGTATTTT; cdr3_aa: CRALMGDAQYF; j_call: TRBJ2-3; d_call: .; v_call: TRBV20-1; clone_size: .
cdr3_nt: TGTGCCAGCAGCGTCCTGACATATGGCTACACCTTC; cdr3_aa: CASSVLTYGYTF; j_call: TRBJ1-2; d_call: .; v_call: TRBV11-1; clone_size: many
cdr3_nt: TGCAGTGCGGGGGGCCTCCAAAATCAGCCCCAGCATTTT; cdr3_aa: CSAGGLQNQPQHF; j_call: TRBJ1-5; d_call: .; v_call: TRBV20-1; clone_size: .
cdr3_nt: TGCAGTGCTAGTAGCGGGGTGAACGAGCAGTACTTC; cdr3_aa: CSASSGVNEQYF; j_call: TRBJ2-7; d_call: TRBD2; v_call: TRBV20-1; clone_size: .
cdr3_nt: TGTGCCAGCATCCAAACGGGTCATGAGCAGTTCTTC; cdr3_aa: CASIQTGHEQFF; j_call: TRBJ2-1; d_call: .; v_call: TRBV2; clone_size: .
cdr3_nt: TGCGCCAGCAGCTTGACAGGGGGCATCTTGAACACTAAAGCTTTCTTT; cdr3_aa: CASSLTGGILNTKAFF; j_call: TRBJ1-1; d_call: TRBD1; v_call: TRBV5-1; clone_size: .
cdr3_nt: TGTGCCAGTACCATTCAGGGGGCCACTGAAGCTTTCTTT; cdr3_aa: CASTIQGATEAFF; j_call: TRBJ1-1; d_call: TRBD1; v_call: TRBV3-1; clone_size: few
cdr3_nt: TGTGCCAGCAGTCCCCACCCTAGGGAGCAGTACTTC; cdr3_aa: CASSPHPREQYF; j_call: TRBJ2-7; d_call: .; v_call: TRBV28; clone_size: .
cdr3_nt: TGTGCCAGCAGTGACTCGGCAGGGGCAGATACGCAGTATTTT; cdr3_aa: CASSDSAGADTQYF; j_call: TRBJ2-3; d_call: .; v_call: TRBV6-4; clone_size: medium-sized
cdr3_nt: TGTGCCAGCAGCCAAACAGGGCGACCGGATAATTCACCCCTCCACTTT; cdr3_aa: CASSQTGRPDNSPLHF; j_call: TRBJ1-6; d_call: .; v_call: TRBV3-1; clone_size: few
cdr3_nt: TGTGCCAGCAGTTATATGGGGTATGGCTACACCTTC; cdr3_aa: CASSYMGYGYTF; j_call: TRBJ1-2; d_call: .; v_call: TRBV6-5; clone_size: many
cdr3_nt: TGTGCCAGCAAGGAGGAGGAAGGGGCAGATACGCAGTATTTT; cdr3_aa: CASKEEEGADTQYF; j_call: TRBJ2-3; d_call: .; v_call: TRBV6-4; clone_size: many
cdr3_nt: TGCAGCGTAAGCGGACTGAGCACTGAAGCTTTCTTT; cdr3_aa: CSVSGLSTEAFF; j_call: TRBJ1-1; d_call: .; v_call: TRBV29-1; clone_size: many
cdr3_nt: TGTGCCGCCCCGTCTGGAAACACCATATATTTT; cdr3_aa: CAAPSGNTIYF; j_call: TRBJ1-3; d_call: .; v_call: TRBV6-5; clone_size: .
cdr3_nt: TGCAGTGCTTCCTCTAGCGGGGGGCCCTCCACCGGGGGGCTGTTTTTT; cdr3_aa: CSASSSGGPSTGGLFF; j_call: TRBJ2-2; d_call: TRBD2; v_call: TRBV20-1; clone_size: .
cdr3_nt: TGTGCCAGCAGCCACGGGACAGACAACACCGGGGAGCTGTTTTTT; cdr3_aa: CASSHGTDNTGELFF; j_call: TRBJ2-2; d_call: TRBD1; v_call: TRBV6-1; clone_size: .
cdr3_nt: TGTGCCAGCAGCCAATTAGTCTTTGGGGAAGTTTTCTTT; cdr3_aa: CASSQLVFGEVFF; j_call: TRBJ1-1; d_call: .; v_call: TRBV14; clone_size: .
cdr3_nt: TGTGCCAGCAGCTTAACAGGGGGGGTTTTCACTGAAGCTTTCTTT; cdr3_aa: CASSLTGGVFTEAFF; j_call: TRBJ1-1; d_call: TRBD1; v_call: TRBV11-2; clone_size: .
cdr3_nt: TGCAGTGTCCCTCCTCCGGGTGCAATGATGGGGGCTTTCTTT; cdr3_aa: CSVPPPGAMMGAFF; j_call: TRBJ1-1; d_call: .; v_call: TRBV20-1; clone_size: .
cdr3_nt: TGCGCCAGCAGCGAAGGAATTAACACCGGGGAGCTGTTTTTT; cdr3_aa: CASSEGINTGELFF; j_call: TRBJ2-2; d_call: .; v_call: TRBV4-3; clone_size: .
cdr3_nt: TGCAGTGCTAGAAAACAAAACATTCAGTACTTC; cdr3_aa: CSARKQNIQYF; j_call: TRBJ2-4; d_call: .; v_call: TRBV20-1; clone_size: .
cdr3_nt: TGCAGCGTGCCCAGGGGGGAAGGGACTTTCTTT; cdr3_aa: CSVPRGEGTFF; j_call: TRBJ1-1; d_call: TRBD1; v_call: TRBV29-1; clone_size: .
cdr3_nt: TGCGCCAGCAGCTTGGACCCGGGACAGACACGAGCCCAGCATTTT; cdr3_aa: CASSLDPGQTRAQHF; j_call: TRBJ1-5; d_call: TRBD1; v_call: TRBV5-1; clone_size: few
cdr3_nt: TGTGCCAGCAGCCAAGGGGGGGATTCACCCCTCCACTTT; cdr3_aa: CASSQGGDSPLHF; j_call: TRBJ1-6; d_call: .; v_call: TRBV3-1; clone_size: .
cdr3_nt: TGCAGTGCTAGAGATCCTAGCGGGGGACGAAATGAGCAGTTCTTC; cdr3_aa: CSARDPSGGRNEQFF; j_call: TRBJ2-1; d_call: TRBD2; v_call: TRBV20-1; clone_size: .
cdr3_nt: TGTGCCAGCAGTGAAGCAGGACTTAATTCACCCCTCCACTTT; cdr3_aa: CASSEAGLNSPLHF; j_call: TRBJ1-6; d_call: .; v_call: TRBV6-1; clone_size: .
cdr3_nt: TGCAGTGGAATAGGGGGCAACTATGGCTACACCTTC; cdr3_aa: CSGIGGNYGYTF; j_call: TRBJ1-2; d_call: TRBD1; v_call: TRBV20-1; clone_size: few
cdr3_nt: TGTGCCAGCAGCCTGACTCCATACAATGAGCAGTTCTTC; cdr3_aa: CASSLTPYNEQFF; j_call: TRBJ2-1; d_call: .; v_call: TRBV7-2; clone_size: few
cdr3_nt: TGTGCCAGTAGTCGGATCATCAGGACAGATGAAGCTTTCTTT; cdr3_aa: CASSRIIRTDEAFF; j_call: TRBJ1-1; d_call: .; v_call: TRBV19; clone_size: few
cdr3_nt: TGTGCCAGCAGTTTTTACCCGGACAGAACCTACAATGAGCAGTTCTTC; cdr3_aa: CASSFYPDRTYNEQFF; j_call: TRBJ2-1; d_call: .; v_call: TRBV27; clone_size: .
cdr3_nt: TGCGGCGTTAGTAGGGGAACTGGAAACACCATATATTTT; cdr3_aa: CGVSRGTGNTIYF; j_call: TRBJ1-3; d_call: .; v_call: TRBV29-1; clone_size: .